This T cell receptor beta chain stems from a study of tumour-infiltrating T cells in Burkitt lymphoma. Study information: Productive clonality predicted overall and progression-free survival.

Study conclusions and caveats: Public clonotypes, several, appeared across numerous Burkitt lymphoma patients.

The CDR3 sequence is 18 residues long. The V gene end was trimmed by 1 base and the J gene end by 1 base; junction bases not matched to a gene: 12. Germline values: CDR1 SGHVS, CDR2 FQNEAQ. Remarks on this clone: Its cognate antigen is unknown.

Method: immunoSEQ multiplex PCR; TCRdb's copy keeps in-frame clones and lacks some. The sample shows some 2,800 clones, 13% to 15% of them seen only once. V usage is TRBV7-8 and J usage is TRBJ1-1; 7 bases agree with TRBD1. The source of this sequence is a human donor with Burkitt lymphoma. Sequenced material: tumor tissue. The CDR3 region has the DNA TGTGCCAGCAGCTTAGGCTACAGGGGTAGGATTACGAACACTGAAGCTTTCTTT. It is translated as CASSLGYRGRITNTEAFF.